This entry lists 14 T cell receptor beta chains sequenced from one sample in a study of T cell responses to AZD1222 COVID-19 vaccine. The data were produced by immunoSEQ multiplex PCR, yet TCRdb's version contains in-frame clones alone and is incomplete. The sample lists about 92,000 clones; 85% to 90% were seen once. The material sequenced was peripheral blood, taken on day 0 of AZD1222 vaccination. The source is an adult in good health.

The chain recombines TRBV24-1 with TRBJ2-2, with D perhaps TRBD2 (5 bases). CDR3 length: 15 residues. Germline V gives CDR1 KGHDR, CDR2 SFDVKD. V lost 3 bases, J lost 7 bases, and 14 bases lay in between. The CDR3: CATSDPSGNGGELFF. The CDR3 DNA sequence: TGTGCCACCAGTGATCCGTCGGGGAACGGCGGGGAGCTGTTTTTT.

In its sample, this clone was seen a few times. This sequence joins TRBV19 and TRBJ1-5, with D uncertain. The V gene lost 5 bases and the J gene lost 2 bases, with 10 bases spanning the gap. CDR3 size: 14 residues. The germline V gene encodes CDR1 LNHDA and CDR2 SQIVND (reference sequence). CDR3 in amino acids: CASSQTGGNQPQHF. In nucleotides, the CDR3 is TGTGCCAGTAGTCAAACGGGAGGCAATCAGCCCCAGCATTTT.

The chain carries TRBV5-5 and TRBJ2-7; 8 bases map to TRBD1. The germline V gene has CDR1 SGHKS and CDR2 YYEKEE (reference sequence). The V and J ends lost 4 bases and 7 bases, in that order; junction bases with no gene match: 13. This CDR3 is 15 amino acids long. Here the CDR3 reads CASSNSNDRGWEQYF. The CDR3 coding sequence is TGTGCCAGCAGCAATAGTAATGACAGGGGTTGGGAGCAGTACTTC.

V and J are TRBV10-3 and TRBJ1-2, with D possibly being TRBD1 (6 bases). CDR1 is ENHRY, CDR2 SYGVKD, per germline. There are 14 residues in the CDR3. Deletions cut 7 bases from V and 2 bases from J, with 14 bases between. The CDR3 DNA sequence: TGTGCCATCAAAAGCGTGGACAGCAACTATGGCTACACCTTC. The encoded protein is CAIKSVDSNYGYTF.

The DNA of the CDR3 is TGTGCCAGCAGCCAAGTCGGAGGGACATCGCTCACCGGGGAGCTGTTTTTT. Translated, it gives CASSQVGGTSLTGELFF. The rearrangement joins TRBV3-1 (or the pseudogene TRBV3-2) to TRBJ2-2; D could derive from TRBD1 or TRBD2 (6 bases each). CDR1 LGHDT and CDR2 YNNKEL come from the germline V gene (reference sequence). CDR3 length equals 17 residues. The V gene lost 1 base and the J gene lost 4 bases, with 16 bases spanning the gap.

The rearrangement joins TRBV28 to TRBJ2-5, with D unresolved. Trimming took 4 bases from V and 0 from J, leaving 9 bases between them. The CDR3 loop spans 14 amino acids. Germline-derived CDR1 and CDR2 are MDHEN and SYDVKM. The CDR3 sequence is CASSSATYQETQYF. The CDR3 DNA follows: TGTGCCAGCAGTTCAGCTACTTACCAAGAGACCCAGTACTTC.

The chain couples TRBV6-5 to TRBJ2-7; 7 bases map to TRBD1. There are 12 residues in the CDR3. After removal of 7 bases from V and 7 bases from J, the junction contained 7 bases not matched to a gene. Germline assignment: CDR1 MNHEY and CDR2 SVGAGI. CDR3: CASKDRRREQYF. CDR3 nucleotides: TGTGCCAGCAAGGACAGGCGAAGGGAGCAGTACTTC.

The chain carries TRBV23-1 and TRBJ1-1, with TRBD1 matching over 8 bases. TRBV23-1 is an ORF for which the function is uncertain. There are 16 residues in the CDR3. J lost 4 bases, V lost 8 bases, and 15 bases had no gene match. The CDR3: CASRQLDYRGSTEAFF. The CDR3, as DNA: TGCGCCAGCCGACAGTTGGATTACAGGGGGTCCACTGAAGCTTTCTTT.

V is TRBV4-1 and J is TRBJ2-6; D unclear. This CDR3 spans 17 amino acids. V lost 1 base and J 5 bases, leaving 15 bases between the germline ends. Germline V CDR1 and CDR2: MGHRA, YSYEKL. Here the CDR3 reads CASSQGVVAARANVLTF. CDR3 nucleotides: TGCGCCAGCAGCCAAGGGGTCGTGGCGGCCAGGGCCAACGTCCTGACTTTC.

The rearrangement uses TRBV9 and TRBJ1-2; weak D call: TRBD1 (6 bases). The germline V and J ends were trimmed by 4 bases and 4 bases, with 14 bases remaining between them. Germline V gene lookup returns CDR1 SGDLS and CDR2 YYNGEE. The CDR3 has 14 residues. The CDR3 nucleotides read TGTGCCAGCAGCCAATCCGGGGGGGCCTATGGCTACACCTTC. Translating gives CASSQSGGAYGYTF.

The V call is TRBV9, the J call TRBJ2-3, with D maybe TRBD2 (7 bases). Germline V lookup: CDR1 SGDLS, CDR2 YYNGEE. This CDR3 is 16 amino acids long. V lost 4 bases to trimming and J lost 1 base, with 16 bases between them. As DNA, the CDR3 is TGTGCCAGCAGCTCTAGGGGGGGAAAAGGCACAGATACGCAGTATTTT. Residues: CASSSRGGKGTDTQYF.

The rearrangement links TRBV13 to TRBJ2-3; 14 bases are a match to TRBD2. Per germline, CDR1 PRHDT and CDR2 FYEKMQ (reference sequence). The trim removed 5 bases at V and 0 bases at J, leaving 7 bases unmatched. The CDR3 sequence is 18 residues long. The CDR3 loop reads CASSLGTSGGRSTDTQYF. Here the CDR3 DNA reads TGTGCCAGCAGCCTCGGGACTAGCGGGGGCAGAAGCACAGATACGCAGTATTTT.

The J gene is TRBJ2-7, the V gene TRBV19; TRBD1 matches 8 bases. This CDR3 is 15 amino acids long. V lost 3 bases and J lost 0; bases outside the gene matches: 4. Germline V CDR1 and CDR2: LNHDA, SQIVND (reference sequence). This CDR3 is CASSMGQDLSYEQYF. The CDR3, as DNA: TGTGCCAGTAGTATGGGACAGGACCTCTCCTACGAGCAGTACTTC.

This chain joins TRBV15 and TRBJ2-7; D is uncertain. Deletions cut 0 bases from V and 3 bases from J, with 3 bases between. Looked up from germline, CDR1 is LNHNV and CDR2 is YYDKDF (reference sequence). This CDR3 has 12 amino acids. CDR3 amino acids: CATSRDHYEQYF. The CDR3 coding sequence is TGTGCCACCAGCAGAGACCACTACGAGCAGTACTTC.